Listed below are T cell receptor beta chains from one sample, sequenced in a study of Tregs in tolerant kidney transplant recipients. The table came from immunoSEQ multiplex PCR; TCRdb's copy has only in-frame clones and leaves some out. This sample has 69,000 or so clones, with about 88% found just once. Sequenced material: CD4+ T cells from blood, taken before the transplant. The receptors here all came from a human donor who received a combined kidney and bone marrow transplant. The conserved cysteine and the conserved F or W are not part of the CDR3 here. The D gene is left open where the match is weak.

CDR3	V	J	D
ASSWTSGNYEQY	TRBV28	TRBJ2-7	TRBD2
ASSGRGTGELF	TRBV19	TRBJ2-2	NA
ASSFDYTYEQY	TRBV7-2	TRBJ2-7	NA
ATSRGSSGRSYEQY	TRBV15	TRBJ2-7	TRBD2
ASSPPPAEESGYT	TRBV5-1	TRBJ1-2	NA
ASSLRKDRLHNEQF	TRBV27	TRBJ2-1	TRBD1
ASSLMGRGGEETQY	TRBV7-3	TRBJ2-5	NA
ASSLDGRGDNEQF	TRBV11-2	TRBJ2-1	NA
ASSRGKGDNEKLF	TRBV4-1	TRBJ1-4	NA
ASSPRVNYGYT	TRBV7-2	TRBJ1-2	NA
ASSLLSTGWQY	TRBV5-6	TRBJ2-7	TRBD1
ASSLVGSTDTQY	TRBV5-1	TRBJ2-3	NA
ASSQGRGSGNTIY	TRBV4-1	TRBJ1-3	NA
ASSAWVASGRTRTDTQY	TRBV10-2	TRBJ2-3	TRBD2
SVETPNIEQF	TRBV29-1	TRBJ2-1	NA
ASSIGWGVGQPQH	TRBV27	TRBJ1-5	NA
ASSLGLISYEQY	TRBV5-5	TRBJ2-7	NA
ASSVDPGGYEQY	TRBV9	TRBJ2-7	TRBD1
ASSLNSFPDTQY	TRBV7-3	TRBJ2-3	NA
ASSSPPDRVKVFYNEQF	TRBV7-3	TRBJ2-1	TRBD1
ASSYDGTAQETQY	TRBV6-5	TRBJ2-5	TRBD1
SVVNGGGLETQY	TRBV29-1	TRBJ2-5	NA
ASSDRTGDHYEQY	TRBV2	TRBJ2-7	TRBD1
ASSEQGPGLAGGYEQY	TRBV7-2	TRBJ2-7	TRBD2
ATSRETSLRSRYNEQF	TRBV15	TRBJ2-1	NA
ASSVEGQGIYEQY	TRBV9	TRBJ2-7	TRBD1
ASRRLAGGVQPQH	TRBV28	TRBJ1-5	NA
ASSGGTGLDNEQF	TRBV9	TRBJ2-1	TRBD1
ASSPRDGETQY	TRBV6-4	TRBJ2-5	NA
ASSSRQGDGELF	TRBV7-9	TRBJ2-2	TRBD1
ASSRDIAGANVLT	TRBV7-2	TRBJ2-6	NA
ASSRDKETQY	TRBV16	TRBJ2-5	NA
ASSLELGEGLYNEQF	TRBV5-1	TRBJ2-1	TRBD2
SVDGNSQETQY	TRBV29-1	TRBJ2-5	NA
ASSEQGEDYGYT	TRBV28	TRBJ1-2	TRBD1
ASSLGTANTEAF	TRBV7-9	TRBJ1-1	NA
ASSNRQRAYEQY	TRBV5-1	TRBJ2-7	NA
SGLPGVGATEAF	TRBV29-1	TRBJ1-1	NA
ASSFLNRELF	TRBV7-2	TRBJ1-4	NA
ASSQGQLNTEAF	TRBV7-9	TRBJ1-1	TRBD1
ASRTGSYQETQY	TRBV6-1	TRBJ2-5	TRBD1
ASSFNRGRTEAF	TRBV6-5	TRBJ1-1	TRBD1
ASSDARVVRNEQF	TRBV6-1	TRBJ2-1	NA
SVPRGQETQY	TRBV29-1	TRBJ2-5	NA
ASTLGVREVEETQY	TRBV7-6	TRBJ2-5	TRBD2
AWSNPSGTVDLRSYDEQF	TRBV30	TRBJ2-1	TRBD1
ASSPVLADGTDTQY	TRBV28	TRBJ2-3	TRBD2
SVEARVKGGYT	TRBV29-1	TRBJ1-2	NA
ASSIGGRTDTQY	TRBV19	TRBJ2-3	NA
ASSTKLEREYEQF	TRBV4-3	TRBJ2-1	TRBD2
ASSPRTSGKADEQY	TRBV13	TRBJ2-7	TRBD2